The following is a T cell receptor (beta chain) sequence with its context. Its antigen remains unidentified. There are no base qualities to consult, and no much larger clone falls within one base. The donors were healthy, HIV-negative adults who had no recently reported acute infections or vaccinations. Every donor was a Caucasian adult residing in Nashville, Tennessee, USA. CD4+ T cells were enriched by magnetic negative selection, after which naive cells were positively selected on CD45RA and the negative fraction was taken as the memory subset. Blood was obtained by leukapheresis, after which PBMCs were separated by Ficoll-Histopaque density gradient centrifugation and cryopreserved in liquid nitrogen vapor phase. Purity and quantity of every magnetically sorted T cell population were checked by analytical flow cytometry. Each sorted fraction had its genomic DNA isolated and then quantified by UV absorbance on a Nanodrop 2000c.

The data are from a study of shared clonotypes between healthy human individuals (TCRdb year 2020). Turning to the overall study: A couple of women and a few men aged 18 to 49 years were included in the cohort. For each donor, CD4 naive and CD4 memory were each run on three plates, CD8 naive on two plates, and CD8 memory on one plate. To estimate repertoire size and how much clonotype sharing occurs between individuals, the study deeply sequenced the blood TCR repertoires of five or six healthy adults. Different laboratories and diverse techniques were used to prepare libraries and sequence TCR repertoires, to increase sequencing depth and limit assay-specific biases. Per donor, leukapheresis produced somewhere between about 0.94 and 9 billion PBMCs. Points the paper makes about the study in general: Higher generation probabilities were observed for clonotypes shared by all four sorted-subset donors than for non-shared clonotypes. Because the study included a small number of donors, the genetic and exposure-history diversity represented was limited. Across a few donors, around 5% of naive CD4, approximately 3.5% of naive CD8, 2.3% of memory CD4, and under 0.45% of memory CD8 clonotypes were shared. Sampling was limited to blood, and TCR repertoires in tissue likely differ from TCR repertoires in blood. Naive subsets generally had larger estimated clonotype richness than memory subsets. Pairwise subsampling led to the expectation that sequencing depth would affect the degree of clonotype sharing among donors. Rarefaction of sorted-subset datasets indicated incomplete sequencing despite the large sequencing depth.

The CDR3 holds 13 amino acids from the cysteine to the phenylalanine. The retained sequence is limited to the CDR3, 39 bases, with the frame set at the first base. Sequences MDHEN (CDR1) and SYDVKM (CDR2) are obtained from the germline V gene. V and J lose 6 bases and 2 bases, and a span of 9 bases separates them. Using the deep immunoSEQ assay, multiplex PCR amplified TCR CDR3 regions from genomic DNA. For each cell subset, the extracted genomic DNA was distributed evenly across all wells of several immunoSEQ 96-well plates, and each plate served as one replicate. For sorted subsets, about 0.2 ug genomic DNA, equal to about 30,000 T cell genomes, was loaded into each replicate PCR. The purified libraries were quantified using a Qubit 3.0 fluorometer, sized with a Bioanalyzer 2100, and then quantified again using the KAPA Library Quantification kit. Every immunoSEQ 96-well plate was sequenced on a dedicated single-read 150-cycle Illumina NextSeq 550 flow cell. Per the source publication's procedure: Because the immunoSEQ output held only junctional sequences and lacked quality scores, the filtering could not match the filtering applied to full-length reads. To assign V/J genes and CDR3, sequences were annotated against IMGT germline references using PyIR, a Python wrapper for IgBLAST v1.9. Reads were filtered out if the reads had weak V/J assignments (E-value above 1e-6), no CDR3, stop codons, out-of-frame junctions, or ambiguous translated residues. V3J clonotypes were defined by identical inferred V gene, J gene, and CDR3 amino acid sequence. Percentage overlap between repertoires was calculated by dividing the number of shared unique clonotypes by the size of the smaller repertoire. Richness of each repertoire was evaluated using RTK rarefaction, the Chao1 estimator, and Recon v2.1 estimates of unobserved clonotypes. For all TCRbeta clonotypes obtained by the gDNA method from several donors, generation probabilities were computed with OLGA. This is the immuneACCESS table as TCRdb keeps it, with only in-frame sequences that have V and J called. A part of the clones is gone; compared with another copy, unresolved V genes explain less than half, and the rest is unexplained. That table gives V, J and clone size, and the DNA gave D and trimming. Present in this sample are about 1.1 million clones, more than 75% of which were seen just once. The ten largest clones take up 0.6% to 0.75% of the sample.

The sequencing sample was made of memory CD4+ T cells from PBMCs. Reading the label with the study, this specimen's cell subset or site is: CD45RA-negative fraction. The TCR was taken from a young man in good health. Some clones in this sample may be carry-over from other donors' samples. The rearranged segments are TRBV28 and TRBJ2-3, and the D gene may be TRBD1, 5 bases matching. The DNA sequence is TGTGCCAGCAGGAAGGGGCCCACAGATACGCAGTATTTT. Translated, this gives CASRKGPTDTQYF.